This T cell receptor beta chain was sequenced during a study of cytomegalovirus exposure and HLA in healthy donors. Notes on this clone: Its antigen is unidentified.

Study findings and constraints: The study recorded 160 or so TCR beta chains that were cytomegalovirus-associated. Using a false discovery rate of 0.05, a later analysis showed that 15,000 to 20,000 TCR beta sequences were associated with HLA alleles. Reports credit the classifier with highly specific, highly sensitive diagnosis of cytomegalovirus status.

With 60 Vbeta and 13 Jbeta primers, the PCR was carried out. Original data processing: In a later analysis, of 80 million or so unique beta chains, roughly 9.9 million appeared in at least two donors. Sequencing was performed with immunoSEQ multiplex PCR; in TCRdb, only in-frame clones are kept and a portion is missing. V, J and clone size derive from that table, while D and trimming were established from the DNA sequence. The sample consists of under 200,000 clones, around 80% of them appearing once. This CDR3 has 14 residues. Trimming stripped 7 bases from V and 5 bases from J, with 18 bases between. In germline, CDR1 is MNHEY, CDR2 SMNVEV (reference sequence).

The clonotype comes from a man aged 18 to 29 in good health and CMV-seropositive. Material for sequencing was PBMCs. The rearrangement links TRBV27 to TRBJ2-7, with TRBD2 as a possible D gene (5 bases). The CDR3 DNA reads as TGTGCCAGCACCCCTCGGGGAGCGCCCCACGAGCAGTACTTC. This gives the protein CASTPRGAPHEQYF.